This entry describes one T cell receptor (beta chain). The method was immunoSEQ multiplex PCR; TCRdb's version includes in-frame clones alone and lacks a portion of them. The repertoire includes around 76,000 clones, 75% to 90% of them detected once, and less than 40% sits in the top ten. Germline V gene lookup returns CDR1 SNHLY and CDR2 FYNNEI. Between the trimmed V and J ends, which lost 10 bases and 0 bases, there was a span of 10 bases. CDR3 length: 14 amino acids. These data come from a study of cytotoxic CD8 clonotypes in ibrutinib-treated CLL. The chain couples TRBV2 to TRBJ2-6, with D unclear. The sequencing here drew on PBMCs, taken after 24 months of ibrutinib treatment. The receptor was derived from a human donor with chronic lymphocytic leukemia. Here the CDR3 reads CATLSGSGANVLTF. The CDR3 nucleotides are TGTGCCACCCTCAGTGGCTCTGGGGCCAACGTCCTGACTTTC.